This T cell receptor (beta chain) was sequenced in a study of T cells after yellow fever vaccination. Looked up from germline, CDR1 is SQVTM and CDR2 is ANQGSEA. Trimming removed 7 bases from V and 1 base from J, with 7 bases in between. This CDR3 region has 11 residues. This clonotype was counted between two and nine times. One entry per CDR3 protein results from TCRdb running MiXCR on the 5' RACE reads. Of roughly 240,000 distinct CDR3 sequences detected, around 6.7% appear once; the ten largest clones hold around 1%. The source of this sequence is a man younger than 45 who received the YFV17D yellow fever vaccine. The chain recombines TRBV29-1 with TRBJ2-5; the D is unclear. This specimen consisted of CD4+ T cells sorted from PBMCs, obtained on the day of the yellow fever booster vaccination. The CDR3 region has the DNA TGCAGCGCCATTCCCCAAGAGACCCAGTACTTC. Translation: CSAIPQETQYF. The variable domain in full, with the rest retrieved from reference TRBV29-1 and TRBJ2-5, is SAVISQKPSRDICQRGTSLTIQCQVDSQVTMMFWYRQQPGQSLTLIATANQGSEATYESGFVIDKFPISRPNLTFSTLTVSNMSPEDSSIYLCSAIPQETQYFGPGTRLLVL.